The 9 T cell receptor beta chains listed next were all sequenced from one sample in a study of identical twins. TCRdb independently ran MiXCR on the 5' RACE reads; one entry per CDR3 protein. The data show 650,000 to 750,000 distinct CDR3 sequences, 21% seen once. These data were likewise used in another study, on T cells expressing NK-cell markers.

The material sequenced was PBMCs. These receptor sequences come from a woman aged 18-29 years in good health.

The chain joins TRBV11-3 to TRBJ2-2, with no clear D. CDR1 is SGHNT and CDR2 is YENEEA in the germline V gene. Trimming left V 6 bases short and J 6 bases short, with 5 bases between. The CDR3 loop spans 11 amino acids. The CDR3 nucleotides are TGTGCCAGCAGAATCTCCGGGGAGCTGTTTTTT. It yields the protein CASRISGELFF.

The V gene is TRBV20-1, the J gene TRBJ2-3, with TRBD2 matching 9 bases. CDR3 length: 15 residues. Trimming removed 3 bases from V and 3 bases from J; junction bases left unmatched: 7. The germline V gene has CDR1 DFQATT and CDR2 SNEGSKA (reference sequence). In DNA form, the CDR3 reads TGCAGTGCTAGGGTAATTAGCGGGAGAACAGATACGCAGTATTTT. Translated: CSARVISGRTDTQYF.

This clonotype was found a few times. J is TRBJ1-5 and V is TRBV20-1; no definite D call. Deletions cut 3 bases from V and 0 bases from J, with 9 bases between. The CDR3 loop spans 14 amino acids. Germline V CDR1 and CDR2: DFQATT, SNEGSKA (reference sequence). This CDR3 reads CSASAGASNQPQHF. In nucleotides, the CDR3 is TGCAGTGCTAGCGCGGGTGCTAGCAATCAGCCCCAGCATTTT.

This clonotype was picked up a small number of times. The rearrangement uses TRBV12-3 or TRBV12-4 and TRBJ2-7, with D maybe TRBD2 (5 bases). The V and J ends lost 0 bases and 7 bases respectively, with 16 bases between them. The CDR3 loop spans 15 amino acids. The CDR3 DNA reads TGTGCCAGCAGTTTAGCTCTAGCCCTCCTATCGGAGCAGTACTTC. Residues: CASSLALALLSEQYF.

The rearrangement joins TRBV24-1 to TRBJ2-5; unclear D gene. CDR3 size: 12 residues. Germline V lookup: CDR1 KGHDR, CDR2 SFDVKD. Between the trimmed V and J ends, which lost 2 bases and 5 bases, there was a span of 5 bases. The CDR3 loop reads CATSDYGETQYF. The CDR3 nucleotides read TGTGCCACCAGTGATTATGGGGAGACCCAGTACTTC.

This clonotype was counted at least ten times. This chain joins TRBV7-9 and TRBJ2-5; a weak D match, TRBD1 (6 bases). Germline-derived CDR1 and CDR2 are SEHNR and FQNEAQ (reference sequence). Trimming shortened V by 5 bases and J by 3 bases, and 10 bases separated the two germline ends. The CDR3 loop spans 13 amino acids. The CDR3 DNA follows: TGTGCCAGCAGCCCAGGGGTCAAAGAGACCCAGTACTTC. This codes for CASSPGVKETQYF. The entire variable domain, with the rest obtained from reference TRBV7-9 and TRBJ2-5, is as follows: DTGVSQNPRHKITKRGQNVTFRCDPISEHNRLYWYRQTLGQGPEFLTYFQNEAQLEKSRLLSDRFSAERPKGSFSTLEIQRTEQGDSAMYLCASSPGVKETQYFGPGTRLLVL.

This clonotype occurred a few times. J is TRBJ2-2 and V is TRBV12-3 or TRBV12-4, with D perhaps TRBD1 (6 bases). This CDR3 spans 13 amino acids. The ends were cut back, 6 bases at V and 7 bases at J, with 12 bases in the middle. CDR3 DNA sequence: TGTGCCAGCAGACCCAACAGGGACGGGGAGCTGTTTTTT. Its translation is CASRPNRDGELFF.

This clonotype was seen only once. J is TRBJ2-7 and V is TRBV20-1; a weak D match, TRBD1 (5 bases). Germline CDR1 and CDR2: DFQATT and SNEGSKA (reference sequence). The ends were cut back, 0 bases at V and 5 bases at J, with 14 bases in the middle. CDR3 length: 14 amino acids. The CDR3 spells CSARDPAGMDEQYF. CDR3 coding DNA: TGCAGTGCTAGAGACCCCGCAGGGATGGACGAGCAGTACTTC.

This clonotype was detected a few times. V is TRBV12-3 or TRBV12-4 and J is TRBJ1-3, with unresolved D. CDR3 size: 14 residues. Trimming took off 8 bases at V and 4 bases at J, with 15 bases between the two ends. Here the CDR3 reads CASREVLGGNTIYF. CDR3 bases: TGTGCCAGCCGGGAGGTCCTCGGAGGAAACACCATATATTTT.